Reported below is one TCR beta chain. Other DNA sequences in the same sample also yield this CDR3. Authors' processing steps: Nucleated cell counts were estimated from reference gene primer amplification. Measured with immunoSEQ multiplex PCR; TCRdb has only the in-frame clones, and not every one. The V and J calls and the clone size are those of that table, but D and trimming were determined from the DNA. The sample lists about 110,000 clones; roughly 85% were seen once. The sample is drawn from a study of blood T cell repertoires in COVID-19. Across the study: There were acute and convalescent COVID-19 samples, and they came from the United States, Italy and Spain. In each case, the material was cDNA or gDNA derived from T cells, B-cell-depleted T cells, or PBMCs.

Germline lookup yields CDR1 MDHEN and CDR2 SYDVKM. The V end lost 4 bases, the J end lost 5 bases, and 6 bases lay between the germline ends. The CDR3 runs to 12 residues. Material: peripheral blood. The sequence came from a human donor in a cohort sampled during active COVID-19. The chain is built from TRBV28 and TRBJ1-5; perhaps TRBD1 as D (5 bases). The CDR3 bases are TGTGCCAGCAGTTGGGGGGATCAGCCCCAGCATTTT. This sequence encodes CASSWGDQPQHF.